The rows below give T cell receptor beta chains drawn from one sample of a study of somatic mutations in cytotoxic T cells in rheumatoid arthritis. Method: immunoSEQ multiplex PCR; TCRdb's copy keeps in-frame clones and lacks some. Here the sample spans about 20,000 clones, 85% to 90% being singletons. The sequenced sample was CD8+ T cells sorted from blood. The receptor set was obtained from a woman in her forties or fifties in good health. Both conserved end residues are part of each CDR3. The D gene is left open where the match is weak. Size tells how often a clone was seen (once, few, many) or the class of an expanded clone, and some rows leave it out.

j_gene,d_gene,v_gene,abundance,CDR3aa,CDR3nt
TRBJ2-3,-,TRBV5-1,once,CASSLGDTQYF,TGCGCCAGCAGCTTGGGAGATACGCAGTATTTT
TRBJ2-2,-,TRBV7-9,-,CASSQPETALNTGELFF,TGTGCCAGCAGCCAACCGGAGACAGCGTTGAACACCGGGGAGCTGTTTTTT
TRBJ1-4,TRBD1,TRBV29-1,-,CSVATGQGKEKLFF,TGCAGCGTGGCTACGGGACAGGGGAAGGAAAAACTGTTTTTT
TRBJ2-3,-,TRBV2,-,CASSPGDTDTQYF,TGTGCCAGCAGCCCCGGGGATACAGATACGCAGTATTTT
TRBJ2-5,-,TRBV7-2,-,CASSDVYQETQYF,TGTGCCAGCAGTGATGTGTACCAAGAGACCCAGTACTTC
TRBJ1-1,-,TRBV6-1,-,CASQYGPNTEAFF,TGTGCCTCTCAGTATGGACCCAACACTGAAGCTTTCTTT
TRBJ1-6,TRBD1,TRBV7-6,-,CASSSDGQGNSPLHF,TGTGCCAGCAGCTCGGACGGACAGGGTAATTCACCCCTCCACTTT
TRBJ1-1,-,TRBV7-8,-,CASSLPGAQDNTEAFF,TGTGCCAGCAGCTTACCGGGGGCTCAGGACAACACTGAAGCTTTCTTT
TRBJ1-5,TRBD1,TRBV5-6,few,CASSSGQGSQPQHF,TGTGCCAGCAGCTCCGGACAGGGGAGTCAGCCCCAGCATTTT
TRBJ2-2,TRBD2,TRBV9,-,CASSVAAGGFTGELFF,TGTGCCAGCAGCGTAGCGGCGGGAGGGTTCACCGGGGAGCTGTTTTTT
TRBJ1-1,-,TRBV28,-,CASSPPEGGYTEAFF,TGTGCCAGCAGCCCCCCGGAAGGGGGATACACTGAAGCTTTCTTT
TRBJ2-5,-,TRBV2,-,CASKKVEETQYF,TGTGCCAGCAAGAAGGTGGAGGAGACCCAGTACTTC
TRBJ1-3,TRBD1,TRBV7-9,-,CASSYDRAGNTIYF,TGTGCCAGCAGCTACGACAGGGCTGGAAACACCATATATTTT
TRBJ2-3,TRBD2,TRBV6-4,-,CASSANGGDTDTQYF,TGTGCCAGCAGTGCGAACGGGGGGGACACAGATACGCAGTATTTT
TRBJ2-4,-,TRBV4-3,-,CASSQDPGAENIQYF,TGCGCCAGCAGCCAAGATCCAGGGGCAGAAAACATTCAGTACTTC
TRBJ1-2,TRBD1,TRBV11-2,-,CASTEQGSDGYTF,TGTGCCAGCACCGAACAGGGGAGCGATGGCTACACCTTC
TRBJ2-7,-,TRBV2,-,CASSLRRLPYEQYF,TGTGCCAGCAGTCTACGCCGGTTACCCTACGAGCAGTACTTC
TRBJ1-2,TRBD1,TRBV4-3,-,CASSRGTGNGYTF,TGCGCCAGCAGCCGCGGGACAGGGAACGGCTACACCTTC
TRBJ2-4,TRBD2,TRBV27,once,CASSVAGGLGNIQYF,TGTGCCAGCAGCGTAGCGGGGGGGCTGGGAAACATTCAGTACTTC
TRBJ1-2,TRBD1,TRBV6-1,-,CASIGAQGGNYGYTF,TGTGCCAGCATAGGGGCACAGGGGGGTAACTATGGCTACACCTTC
TRBJ1-1,-,TRBV6-5,-,CASTPDGTEAFF,TGTGCCAGCACCCCGGACGGCACTGAAGCTTTCTTT
TRBJ2-1,-,TRBV4-2,-,CASSQDALDTVYNEQFF,TGTGCCAGCAGCCAAGATGCCCTGGACACCGTCTACAATGAGCAGTTCTTC